This T cell receptor (beta chain) was sequenced in a study of cytomegalovirus exposure and HLA in healthy donors. The study, taken as a whole, reports: A classifier reportedly called cytomegalovirus status with high sensitivity and specificity. The TCR clusters that emerged in the first cohort tended, a later analysis found, to co-occur in the 120 or so validation repertoires.

The germline CDR1 and CDR2 sequences are MNHEY and SMNVEV (reference sequence). CDR3 length: 15 amino acids. The V and J ends lost 4 bases and 5 bases respectively, with 16 bases between them. Libraries were prepared by immunoSEQ multiplex PCR; TCRdb keeps only in-frame clonotypes and omits some of them. Counted here are about 240,000 clones, around 88% occurring once; the ten biggest clones make up 0.95% to 1.5%. With respect to this clone: Its specificity is not known.

Sequenced: PBMCs. The chain is built from TRBV27 and TRBJ2-3, with D possibly matching TRBD2 (5 bases). The source of this sequence is a woman aged 25 to 39 in good health and CMV-seropositive. The CDR3 DNA reads as TGTGCCAGCAGTTCCGACGAGGGCCCCCAAGATACGCAGTATTTT. It codes for CASSSDEGPQDTQYF.